Listed here are 6 T cell receptor beta chains from one sample, sequenced in a study of cytomegalovirus exposure and HLA in healthy donors. In the PCR, 60 Vbeta and 13 Jbeta primers were used. Only in-frame clones appear in the TCRdb table, and some are missing; sequencing was by immunoSEQ multiplex PCR. The sample holds tens of thousands of clones; around 82% are singletons and the top ten take 3% to 4%. Material: PBMCs. The receptors shown here come from a man in his thirties or forties in good health and CMV-seropositive.

This chain links TRBV29-1 with TRBJ1-1; D may be TRBD1 (6 bases). Trimming left V 5 bases short and J 4 bases short, with 14 bases between. The CDR3 runs 13 residues. Germline CDR1 SQVTM, CDR2 ANQGSEA. CDR3 nucleotide sequence: TGCAGCGTTCACAGGGATGGGGGCACTGAAGCTTTCTTT. Its translation: CSVHRDGGTEAFF.

The chain recombines TRBV7-8 with TRBJ2-7; 8 bases are shared with TRBD2. J was trimmed by 6 bases and V by 4 bases; bases with no gene match: 17. Germline V gives CDR1 SGHVS, CDR2 FQNEAQ. This CDR3 has 17 amino acids. The CDR3 region has the DNA TGTGCCAGCAGCTCGAGGGGTAGGACTAGCCTTTTTTCCGAGCAGTACTTC. This codes for CASSSRGRTSLFSEQYF.

V is TRBV6-6 and J is TRBJ2-7; 8 bases match TRBD1. With 6 bases clipped from V and 3 bases from J, the junction kept 1 base outside the gene matches. The CDR3 covers 12 residues. Germline CDR1 and CDR2: MNHNY and SVGAGI (reference sequence). In DNA, the CDR3 is TGTGCCAGCAGGGGGACAGGCTACGAGCAGTACTTC. This sequence encodes CASRGTGYEQYF.

In nucleotides, the CDR3 is TGTGCCAGCAGCATCCGGGACAGGGCCTCCTACAATGAGCAGTTCTTC. It codes for CASSIRDRASYNEQFF. The rearrangement uses TRBV7-9 and TRBJ2-1; 9 positions match TRBD1. This CDR3 region has 16 residues. Germline V gene sequence: CDR1 SEHNR, CDR2 FQNEAQ (reference sequence). Unmatched junction bases numbered 5, after V lost 5 bases and J lost 0 bases.

The J gene is TRBJ2-1, the V gene TRBV10-1; TRBD2 matches at 12 bases. The V and J ends lost 0 bases and 6 bases, in that order; junction bases with no gene match: 3. In germline, CDR1 is WNHNN, CDR2 SYGVQD (reference sequence). This CDR3 spans 16 amino acids. CDR3 loop: CASSESGTSGFNEQFF. The CDR3 DNA reads TGCGCCAGCAGTGAGTCGGGGACTAGCGGGTTCAATGAGCAGTTCTTC.

A few counts support this clone. J is TRBJ2-1 and V is TRBV5-1; D might be TRBD2 (6 bases). The CDR3 loop spans 14 amino acids. V was shortened by 4 bases and J by 4 bases, with 12 bases between the two germline ends. The V gene's germline CDR1 is SGHRS and CDR2 YFSETQ. The CDR3 here is CASSPGTAYNEQFF. The CDR3 DNA is TGCGCCAGCAGCCCCGGGACTGCATACAATGAGCAGTTCTTC. The whole variable domain, filled in from reference TRBV5-1 and TRBJ2-1, reads KAGVTQTPRYLIKTRGQQVTLSCSPISGHRSVSWYQQTPGQGLQFLFEYFSETQRNKGNFPGRFSGRQFSNSRSEMNVSTLELGDSALYLCASSPGTAYNEQFFGPGTRLTVL.